Included here is one T cell receptor beta chain sequence, with context. Trimming removed 8 bases at V and 7 bases at J, with 12 bases between. The germline V gene encodes CDR1 MNHEY and CDR2 SVGAGI. This CDR3 is 13 amino acids long. The authors ran a second PCR of roughly 6 to 12 cycles using a sample-barcoded 5' primer and a J-beta primer mix. A template-switch adaptor containing 12 random nucleotides labeled each cDNA molecule. TCRdb passed the 5' RACE reads through MiXCR, listing each CDR3 protein once. The table lists 1.5 million to 2 million distinct CDR3 sequences, about 50% of them singletons. The data were taken from a study of blood T cells in healthy people across ages. PBMCs numbering at least 6.5 million were isolated per sample.

The chain recombines TRBV6-5 with TRBJ1-6; D call uncertain. The specimen sequenced was blood. The receptor was derived from a woman in her 40s in good health. For the CDR3, the DNA is TGTGCCAGCTCCGGGCCGCTAAATTCACCCCTCCACTTT. This gives the protein CASSGPLNSPLHF.